This TCR beta chain was obtained from a study of blood T cell repertoires in COVID-19. Study at large: Some COVID-19 samples were acute and others convalescent; all came from the United States, Italy and Spain.

This clone has just a few counts. Source study methods: Estimation of nucleated cell counts was performed using reference gene primer amplification. The protocol was immunoSEQ multiplex PCR, while the TCRdb copy is restricted to in-frame clones and leaves out a portion. For V, J and clone size, that table is used; D and trimming come from the DNA. The data show about 150,000 clones, about 90% seen once. Germline-derived CDR1 and CDR2 are SGHAT and FQNNGV. The CDR3 length is 15 residues. The junction had 5 bases not matched to a gene; V was cut back by 5 bases and J by 4 bases. This TCR derives from a man between 45 and 60 years old with acute or convalescent COVID-19. Material: peripheral blood. J is TRBJ2-2 and V is TRBV11-2, with 9 positions matching TRBD1. CDR3 sequence reads: CASSPGTGSTGELFF. DNA for the CDR3: TGTGCCAGCAGCCCAGGGACAGGGAGCACCGGGGAGCTGTTTTTT.